Included here is one T cell receptor (beta chain) sequence, with context. The target antigen is unknown. The data stem from a study of cytomegalovirus exposure and HLA in healthy donors. This PCR relied on a set of 60 Vbeta primers and 13 Jbeta primers. Libraries were prepared by immunoSEQ multiplex PCR; TCRdb keeps only in-frame clonotypes and omits some of them. The sample contains fewer than 200,000 clones, approximately 78% of which appear only once. The germline gives CDR1 MDHEN, CDR2 SYDVKM. This CDR3 spans 15 amino acids. Unmatched junction bases numbered 7, after V lost 6 bases and J lost 2 bases. Notes on the study in general: Accurate prediction of HLA-A and HLA-B alleles (for most subjects) was reportedly achieved from TCR beta sequences. V- and J-gene trimming in TCR beta was tied to a missense DCLRE1C variant by an analysis performed later. Reportedly, fewer N-insertions than the 666-donor mean appeared in an Asian-associated ancestry cluster in a later analysis. In vitro testing confirmed a few CMV-associated chains as specific for CMV antigens.

Input material: PBMCs. This clonotype was sampled from a woman in her 30s in good health and CMV-seropositive. This rearrangement joins TRBV28 to TRBJ2-7; TRBD1 agrees at 10 bases. The DNA of the CDR3 is TGTGCCAGCAGATACGGACAGGGGGGAACCTACGAGCAGTACTTC. Its translation: CASRYGQGGTYEQYF. Filled out from reference TRBV28 and TRBJ2-7, the complete variable domain reads DVKVTQSSRYLVKRTGEKVFLECVQDMDHENMFWYRQDPGLGLRLIYFSYDVKMKEKGDIPEGYSVSREKKERFSLILESASTNQTSMYLCASRYGQGGTYEQYFGPGTRLTVT.